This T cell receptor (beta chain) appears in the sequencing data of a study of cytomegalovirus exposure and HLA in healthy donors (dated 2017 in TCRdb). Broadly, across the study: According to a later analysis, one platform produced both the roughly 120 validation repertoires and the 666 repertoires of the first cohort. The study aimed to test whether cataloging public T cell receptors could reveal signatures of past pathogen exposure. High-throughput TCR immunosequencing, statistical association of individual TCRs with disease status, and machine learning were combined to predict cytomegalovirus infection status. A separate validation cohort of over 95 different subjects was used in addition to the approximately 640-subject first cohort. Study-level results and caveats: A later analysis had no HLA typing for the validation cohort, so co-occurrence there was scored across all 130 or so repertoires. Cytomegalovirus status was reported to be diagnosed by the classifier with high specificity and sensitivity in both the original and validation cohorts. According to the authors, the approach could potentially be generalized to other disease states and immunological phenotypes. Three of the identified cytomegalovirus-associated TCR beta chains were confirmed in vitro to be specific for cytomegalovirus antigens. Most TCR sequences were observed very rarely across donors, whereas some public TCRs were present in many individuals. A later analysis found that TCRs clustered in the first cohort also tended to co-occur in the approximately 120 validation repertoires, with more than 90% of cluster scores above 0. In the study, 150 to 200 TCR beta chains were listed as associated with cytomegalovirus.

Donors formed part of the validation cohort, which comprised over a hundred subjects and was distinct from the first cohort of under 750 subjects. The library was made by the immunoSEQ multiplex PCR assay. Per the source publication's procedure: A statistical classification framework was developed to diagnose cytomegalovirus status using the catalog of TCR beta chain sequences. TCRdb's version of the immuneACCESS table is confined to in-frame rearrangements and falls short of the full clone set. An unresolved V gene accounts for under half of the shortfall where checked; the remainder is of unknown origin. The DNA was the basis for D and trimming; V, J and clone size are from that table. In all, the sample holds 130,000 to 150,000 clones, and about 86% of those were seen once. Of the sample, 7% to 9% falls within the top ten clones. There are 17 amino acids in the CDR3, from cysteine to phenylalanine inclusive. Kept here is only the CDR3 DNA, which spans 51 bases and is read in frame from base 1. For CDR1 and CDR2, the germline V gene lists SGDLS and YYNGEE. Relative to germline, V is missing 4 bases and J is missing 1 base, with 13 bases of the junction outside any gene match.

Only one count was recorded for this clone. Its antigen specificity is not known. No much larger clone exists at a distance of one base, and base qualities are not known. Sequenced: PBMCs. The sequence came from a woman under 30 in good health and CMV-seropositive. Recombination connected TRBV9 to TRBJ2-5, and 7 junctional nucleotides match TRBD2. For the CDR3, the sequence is CASSPSSGGATQETQYF. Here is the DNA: TGTGCCAGCAGCCCCTCGTCGGGGGGAGCCACCCAAGAGACCCAGTACTTC.